This is a list of T cell receptor beta chains from one sample in a study of shared clonotypes between healthy human individuals. Method: immunoSEQ multiplex PCR; TCRdb's copy keeps in-frame clones and lacks some. This table has just under 350,000 clones, about 70% appearing once. The sample taken for sequencing was memory CD4+ T cells sorted from blood. The source is a man aged 25 to 40 in good health. Both conserved end residues are trimmed from each CDR3.

CDR3: ASAPGDNYGYT; V: TRBV10-2; J: TRBJ1-2
CDR3: ASSRRPGRSSGNTIY; V: TRBV28; J: TRBJ1-3
CDR3: ASSPSGEGYNEQF; V: TRBV5-1; J: TRBJ2-1
CDR3: ASRVGESGEQY; V: TRBV2; J: TRBJ2-7
CDR3: ASSITTSGETQY; V: TRBV19; J: TRBJ2-5
CDR3: ASSGTSENTDTQY; V: TRBV28; J: TRBJ2-3
CDR3: SVEVLSGANVLT; V: TRBV29-1; J: TRBJ2-6
CDR3: ASSGFTLYEQY; V: TRBV7-2; J: TRBJ2-7
CDR3: ASSPISNTGELF; V: TRBV9; J: TRBJ2-2
CDR3: ASSRTRLGEKLF; V: TRBV7-9; J: TRBJ1-4
CDR3: ASSLAPSGTEQF; V: TRBV11-3; J: TRBJ2-1
CDR3: ASSLFQGDEKLF; V: TRBV5-1; J: TRBJ1-4
CDR3: ASSFEGANVLT; V: TRBV5-1; J: TRBJ2-6
CDR3: ASSLYGLNNQPQH; V: TRBV28; J: TRBJ1-5
CDR3: ASSPGAAKTGELF; V: TRBV19; J: TRBJ2-2
CDR3: ASSARLSRGTEAF; V: TRBV27; J: TRBJ1-1
CDR3: ASSLGTANEKLF; V: TRBV5-1; J: TRBJ1-4
CDR3: ASSFVPRGRLQETQY; V: TRBV28; J: TRBJ2-5
CDR3: ASRLLPSTDTQY; V: TRBV5-1; J: TRBJ2-3
CDR3: ASSETQVPITGELF; V: TRBV6-1; J: TRBJ2-2
CDR3: AWSWGTRGEQY; V: TRBV30; J: TRBJ2-7
CDR3: ASSSSFLSRSGANVLT; V: TRBV5-1; J: TRBJ2-6
CDR3: ASSTPGRGKPYEQY; V: TRBV7-8; J: TRBJ2-7
CDR3: ASSSTVSYEQY; V: TRBV27; J: TRBJ2-7
CDR3: ASSLARTDTGDTQY; V: TRBV5-1; J: TRBJ2-3
CDR3: ASSQSVVGRSNTGELF; V: TRBV4-3; J: TRBJ2-2
CDR3: ASTRAGGSGELF; V: TRBV6-1; J: TRBJ2-2
CDR3: ATGSRGSSDTQY; V: TRBV19; J: TRBJ2-3
CDR3: ASSYSVGLGYNEQF; V: TRBV11-3; J: TRBJ2-1
CDR3: AISVDGNQPQH; V: TRBV10-3; J: TRBJ1-5
CDR3: ASSAPRTLAGFYNEQF; V: TRBV2; J: TRBJ2-1
CDR3: ASGSYEQY; V: TRBV19; J: TRBJ2-7
CDR3: ASSLVRDTEAF; V: TRBV5-1; J: TRBJ1-1
CDR3: ASSLEPNYEQY; V: TRBV5-1; J: TRBJ2-7
CDR3: ASSDFGSRMAQH; V: TRBV6-1; J: TRBJ1-5
CDR3: ASSEAGSNQPQH; V: TRBV6-1; J: TRBJ1-5
CDR3: AGRTTYNSPLH; V: TRBV6-1; J: TRBJ1-6
CDR3: ASTSGVGVSYEQY; V: TRBV6-1; J: TRBJ2-7
CDR3: ASSIQGAGANVLT; V: TRBV19; J: TRBJ2-6
CDR3: ASSLSVGTSDTDTQY; V: TRBV7-9; J: TRBJ2-3
CDR3: ASSITGRYQPQH; V: TRBV19; J: TRBJ1-5
CDR3: ASSPRGGPQENQPQH; V: TRBV18; J: TRBJ1-5
CDR3: ASSLTGTSGYNEQF; V: TRBV5-1; J: TRBJ2-1
CDR3: ASSSGTRGTGELF; V: TRBV7-8; J: TRBJ2-2
CDR3: ASSLNSGEQY; V: TRBV7-2; J: TRBJ2-7
CDR3: SAGRASYEQY; V: TRBV29-1; J: .
CDR3: ASSSNRGKEQY; V: TRBV6-5; J: TRBJ2-7
CDR3: ASSLAGGYEQY; V: TRBV7-3; J: TRBJ2-7
CDR3: ASCAGETYEQY; V: TRBV19; J: TRBJ2-7
CDR3: ASRRSRVQGYEQY; V: TRBV27; J: TRBJ2-7
CDR3: ASSLARTSGEETQY; V: TRBV7-6; J: TRBJ2-5
CDR3: ASSLEVEGELF; V: TRBV7-8; J: TRBJ2-2
CDR3: ASSPERWEQY; V: TRBV18; J: TRBJ2-7
CDR3: ASSTRLATDTQY; V: TRBV19; J: TRBJ2-3
CDR3: ASSFWESSRAEEQF; V: TRBV5-8; J: TRBJ2-1
CDR3: ASSLGGTFPGELF; V: TRBV7-3; J: TRBJ2-2
CDR3: ASSAGPRNEQF; V: TRBV2; J: TRBJ2-1